One and the same sample provided the 21 T cell receptor beta chains below, sequenced in a study of blood T cell repertoires in COVID-19. The protocol was immunoSEQ multiplex PCR, while the TCRdb copy is restricted to in-frame clones and leaves out a portion. The sample has 250,000 to 300,000 clones, roughly 86% seen once. Source material: peripheral blood. The receptors originated from a woman aged 55-69 years with COVID-19, enrolled during active disease.

This clone has just one count. The DNA of the CDR3 is TGTGCCTGGAGTCCCTGGGCTAGCGGGAGAGGGGAGCTGTTTTTT. Translated, it gives CAWSPWASGRGELFF. The V and J genes are TRBV30 and TRBJ2-2; TRBD2 aligns across 10 bases. This CDR3 comprises 15 residues. V lost 2 bases to trimming and J lost 8 bases; unmatched junction nucleotides: 8. Germline lookup yields CDR1 GTSNPN and CDR2 SVGIG (reference sequence).

V usage is TRBV20-1 and J usage is TRBJ2-7, with 9 positions matching TRBD1. With 5 bases clipped from V and 6 bases from J, the junction kept 2 bases outside the gene matches. The CDR3 contains 11 residues. Per the germline V gene, CDR1 is DFQATT and CDR2 is SNEGSKA (reference sequence). CDR3 sequence reads: CSAWTGAEQYF. CDR3 DNA: TGCAGTGCTTGGACAGGGGCCGAGCAGTACTTC.

This clone was observed a few times. J is TRBJ2-3 and V is TRBV5-1; 7 bases agree with TRBD1. Germline V gives CDR1 SGHRS, CDR2 YFSETQ. This CDR3 is built from 18 residues. J gave up 5 bases and V 4 bases, and 19 bases lay outside the gene matches. CDR3 DNA sequence: TGCGCCAGCAGCCTCCAGAGTGTGACAGGGTGGATTGAAGATACGCAGTATTTT. Its protein is CASSLQSVTGWIEDTQYF.

A few counts support this clone. This sequence joins TRBV7-9 and TRBJ1-1; possibly TRBD1 for D (5 bases). The CDR3 sequence is 14 residues long. The V end was cut by 4 bases, the J end by 6 bases, with 15 bases between. The germline CDR1 and CDR2 sequences are SEHNR and FQNEAQ (reference sequence). The CDR3 region has the DNA TGTGCCAGCAGCTCCAGCGGGGCCGGGGCTGAAGCTTTCTTT. This translates into CASSSSGAGAEAFF.

This clone was seen a single time. The chain joins TRBV30 to TRBJ2-5, with TRBD2 matching 7 bases. Trimming at V came to 0 bases and at J to 5 bases, leaving 6 bases not matched to a gene. This CDR3 region has 14 residues. CDR1 and CDR2 (germline): GTSNPN, SVGIG (reference sequence). CDR3 loop: CAWSVGGSIETQYF. The DNA for the CDR3 is TGTGCCTGGAGTGTAGGCGGGAGTATTGAGACCCAGTACTTC.

The V gene is TRBV28, the J gene TRBJ2-3, with 9 bases aligning to TRBD2. The CDR3 totals 17 residues. The trim removed 3 bases at V and 2 bases at J, leaving 9 bases unmatched. Germline V gives CDR1 MDHEN, CDR2 SYDVKM. The CDR3 DNA reads as TGTGCCAGCAGTTTGGGGGTAGCGGGGGTCCACACAGATACGCAGTATTTT. It codes for CASSLGVAGVHTDTQYF.

The CDR3 region has the DNA TGTGCCAGCAGTGAAGCTTGGGCTGGGGAGGAAAAACTGTTTTTT. It yields the protein CASSEAWAGEEKLFF. J is TRBJ1-4 and V is TRBV6-1; D gene unclear. The CDR3 totals 15 residues. V dropped 0 bases and J dropped 8 bases, with 13 bases sitting between them. Germline loops: CDR1 MNHNS, CDR2 SASEGT.

This rearrangement joins TRBV29-1 to TRBJ1-2, with 7 nucleotides matching TRBD1. The CDR3 extends over 12 amino acids. Germline assignment: CDR1 SQVTM and CDR2 ANQGSEA. Trimming cost V 7 bases and J 6 bases; bases outside gene matches: 8. This CDR3 is CSAITGEHGYTF. The DNA of the CDR3 is TGCAGCGCAATCACAGGGGAGCATGGCTACACCTTC.

The table lists this clone with a few counts. The J gene is TRBJ1-1, the V gene TRBV6-1; D is undetermined. The CDR3 loop spans 17 amino acids. Germline V gives CDR1 MNHNS, CDR2 SASEGT. The ends were cut back, 1 base at V and 4 bases at J, with 19 bases in the middle. The CDR3 DNA sequence: TGTGCCAGCAGTGAAGTGAGGTTTTTGGGTAGGTTCACTGAAGCTTTCTTT. The encoded protein is CASSEVRFLGRFTEAFF.

This chain connects TRBV3-1 (or the pseudogene TRBV3-2) to TRBJ2-5, with 8 bases that match TRBD2. Trimming cost V 6 bases and J 4 bases; bases outside gene matches: 7. There are 14 residues in the CDR3. Germline-derived CDR1 and CDR2 are LGHDT and YNNKEL (reference sequence). The chain's CDR3 is CASSHTGRGETQYF. CDR3 nucleotide sequence: TGTGCCAGCAGTCACACCGGGAGGGGAGAGACCCAGTACTTC.

The CDR3 spells CASGGGGYEQYF. In nucleotides, the CDR3 is TGTGCCAGTGGGGGGGGCGGTTACGAGCAGTACTTC. This sequence joins TRBV19 and TRBJ2-7; tentative D call: TRBD2 (7 bases). V dropped 8 bases and J dropped 4 bases, with 12 bases sitting between them. The CDR3 totals 12 residues. CDR1 and CDR2 from the germline V gene are LNHDA and SQIVND (reference sequence).

V usage is TRBV7-8 and J usage is TRBJ2-7; D perhaps matches TRBD1 (5 bases). V lost 5 bases to trimming and J lost 1 base, with 12 bases between them. The germline V gene has CDR1 SGHVS and CDR2 FQNEAQ. This CDR3 region has 14 residues. The CDR3 sequence is CASSGQKGSYEQYF. The CDR3, as DNA: TGTGCCAGCAGCGGCCAGAAGGGGTCCTACGAGCAGTACTTC.

The chain is built from TRBV6-4 and TRBJ1-5; 8 positions match TRBD1. The CDR3 is 17 residues long. After removal of 5 bases from V and 1 base from J, the junction contained 10 bases not matched to a gene. The germline V gene encodes CDR1 MRHNA and CDR2 SNTAGT. This chain's CDR3 is CASSSTPDRDSNQPQHF. DNA of the CDR3: TGTGCCAGCAGTTCAACACCGGACAGGGACAGCAATCAGCCCCAGCATTTT.

This sequence joins TRBV7-3 and TRBJ2-2, with D tentatively TRBD1 (6 bases). This CDR3 has 17 residues. Germline values: CDR1 SGHTA, CDR2 FQGTGA. Trimming left V 6 bases short and J 6 bases short, with 23 bases between. Here the CDR3 reads CASRSTGLMGASGELFF. The CDR3 nucleotides are TGTGCCAGCAGGTCAACAGGTCTGATGGGGGCGTCCGGGGAGCTGTTTTTT. Full variable domain (missing parts from reference TRBV7-3 and TRBJ2-2): GAGVSQTPSNKVTEKGKYVELRCDPISGHTALYWYRQSLGQGPEFLIYFQGTGAADDSGLPNDRFFAVRPEGSVSTLKIQRTERGDSAVYLCASRSTGLMGASGELFFGEGSRLTVL.

The rearrangement links TRBV3-1 (or the pseudogene TRBV3-2) to TRBJ2-7, with D possibly being TRBD1 (5 bases). Trimming stripped 6 bases from V and 6 bases from J, with 15 bases between. CDR3 length equals 13 residues. Germline V lookup: CDR1 LGHDT, CDR2 YNNKEL (reference sequence). CDR3 protein: CASSPDNLGEQYF. The CDR3 DNA sequence: TGTGCCAGCAGTCCGGACAATTTGGGCGAGCAGTACTTC.

This sequence joins TRBV6-5 and TRBJ1-2, with a possible D match to TRBD1 (6 bases). The CDR3 is 13 residues long. V gave up 6 bases and J gave up 4 bases, with 12 bases separating them. The germline V gene encodes CDR1 MNHEY and CDR2 SVGAGI. In DNA form, the CDR3 reads TGTGCCAGCAGGCCTGGACAGCCCTATGGCTACACCTTC. Residues: CASRPGQPYGYTF.

The chain couples TRBV25-1 to TRBJ1-6; D is possibly TRBD1 (5 bases). V lost 3 bases and J lost 9, with 15 bases in between. CDR1 and CDR2 from the germline V gene are MGHDK and SYGVNS. The CDR3 totals 15 residues. The CDR3 nucleotides read TGTGCCAGCAGTGAGTTCGACGGAAGGGGTTCACCCCTCCACTTT. It translates to CASSEFDGRGSPLHF.

V gene TRBV10-3 combines with J gene TRBJ1-3; 7 positions agree with TRBD1. The V and J ends lost 10 bases and 2 bases, in that order; junction bases with no gene match: 11. The germline CDR1 and CDR2 sequences are ENHRY and SYGVKD. The CDR3 is 15 residues long. The DNA for the CDR3 is TGTGCCACAGGGGGGATCGGTGGTCCTGGAAACACCATATATTTT. Translated, it gives CATGGIGGPGNTIYF.

The chain carries TRBV19 and TRBJ2-7; D perhaps matches TRBD1 (5 bases). Trimming left V 5 bases short and J 4 bases short, with 12 bases between. There are 13 residues in the CDR3. Germline-derived CDR1 and CDR2 are LNHDA and SQIVND (reference sequence). The CDR3 DNA reads as TGTGCCAGTAGTCGCACCAGGGATTACGAGCAGTACTTC. Its protein is CASSRTRDYEQYF.

This chain uses TRBV5-6 with TRBJ2-1; the match to TRBD2 covers 11 bases. The CDR3 contains 16 residues. The junction had 7 bases not matched to a gene; V was cut back by 2 bases and J by 6 bases. Germline CDR1 reads SGHDT; CDR2 reads YYEEEE. CDR3 DNA: TGTGCCAGCAGCTTTGCCGGGACTAGCGGAAGCAATGAGCAGTTCTTC. It codes for CASSFAGTSGSNEQFF.

The chain employs TRBV6-4 and TRBJ1-4; 8 bases are a match to TRBD1. The CDR3 sequence is 15 residues long. V lost 4 bases to trimming and J lost 5 bases; unmatched junction nucleotides: 6. Germline V CDR1 and CDR2: MRHNA, SNTAGT. The CDR3, as DNA: TGTGCCAGCAGTGCCACCGGGACAGGAAATGAAAAACTGTTTTTT. Protein: CASSATGTGNEKLFF.